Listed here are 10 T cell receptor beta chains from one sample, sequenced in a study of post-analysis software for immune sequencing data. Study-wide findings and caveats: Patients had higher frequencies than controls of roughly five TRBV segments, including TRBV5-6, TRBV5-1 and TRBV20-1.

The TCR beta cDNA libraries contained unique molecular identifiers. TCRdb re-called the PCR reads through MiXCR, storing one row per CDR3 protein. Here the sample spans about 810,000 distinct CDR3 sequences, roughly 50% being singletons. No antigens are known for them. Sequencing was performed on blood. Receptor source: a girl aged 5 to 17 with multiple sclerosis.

DNA of the CDR3: TGTGCCAGCAGTTACTCGTCAGAGGGTGGCTACACCTTC. Protein product: CASSYSSEGGYTF. The chain links TRBV6-6 to TRBJ1-2; D gene unclear. This CDR3 spans 13 amino acids. V gave up 0 bases and J gave up 7 bases, with 9 bases separating them. Germline CDR1 and CDR2: MNHNY and SVGAGI (reference sequence).

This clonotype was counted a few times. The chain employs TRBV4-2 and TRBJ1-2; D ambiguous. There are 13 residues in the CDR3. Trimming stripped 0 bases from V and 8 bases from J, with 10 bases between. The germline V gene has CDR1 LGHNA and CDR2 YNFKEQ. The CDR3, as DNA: TGTGCCAGCAGCCAAGACGGGGTTAACGGCTACACCTTC. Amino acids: CASSQDGVNGYTF.

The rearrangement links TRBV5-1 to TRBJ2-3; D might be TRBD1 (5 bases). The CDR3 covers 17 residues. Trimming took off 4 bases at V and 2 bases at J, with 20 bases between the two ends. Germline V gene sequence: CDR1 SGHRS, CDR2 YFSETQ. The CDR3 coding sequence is TGCGCCAGCAGCCTCGCTTCCGTCGGACATCCCACAGATACGCAGTATTTT. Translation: CASSLASVGHPTDTQYF.

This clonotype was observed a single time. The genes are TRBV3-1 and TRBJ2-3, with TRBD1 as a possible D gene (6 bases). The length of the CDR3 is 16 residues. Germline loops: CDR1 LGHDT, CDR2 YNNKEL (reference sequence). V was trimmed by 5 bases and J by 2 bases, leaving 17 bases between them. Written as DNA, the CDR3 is TGTGCCAGCAGCAGCTGGTTTGGACAGACCACAGATACGCAGTATTTT. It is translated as CASSSWFGQTTDTQYF.

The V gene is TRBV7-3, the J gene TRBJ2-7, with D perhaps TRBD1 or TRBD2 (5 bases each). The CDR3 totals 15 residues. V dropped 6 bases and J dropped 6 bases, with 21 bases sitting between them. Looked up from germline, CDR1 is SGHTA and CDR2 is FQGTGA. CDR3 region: CASSQGTVRSGEQYF. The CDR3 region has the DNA TGTGCCAGCAGTCAGGGAACCGTCAGGAGCGGCGAGCAGTACTTC.

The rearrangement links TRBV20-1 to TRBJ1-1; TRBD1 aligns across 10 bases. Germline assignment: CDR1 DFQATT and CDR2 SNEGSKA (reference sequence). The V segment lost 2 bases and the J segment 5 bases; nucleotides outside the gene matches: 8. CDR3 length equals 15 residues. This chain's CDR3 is CSARSRQGAGTEAFF. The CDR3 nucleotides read TGCAGTGCTAGATCCCGACAGGGGGCGGGGACTGAAGCTTTCTTT.

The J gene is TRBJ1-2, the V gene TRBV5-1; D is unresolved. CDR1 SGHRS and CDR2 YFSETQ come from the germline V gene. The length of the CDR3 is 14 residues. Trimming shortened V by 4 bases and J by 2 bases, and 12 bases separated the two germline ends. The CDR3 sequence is CASSHLELNYGYTF. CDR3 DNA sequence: TGCGCCAGCAGCCACCTCGAGCTAAACTATGGCTACACCTTC. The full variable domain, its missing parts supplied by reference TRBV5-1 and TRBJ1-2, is KAGVTQTPRYLIKTRGQQVTLSCSPISGHRSVSWYQQTPGQGLQFLFEYFSETQRNKGNFPGRFSGRQFSNSRSEMNVSTLELGDSALYLCASSHLELNYGYTFGSGTRLTVV.

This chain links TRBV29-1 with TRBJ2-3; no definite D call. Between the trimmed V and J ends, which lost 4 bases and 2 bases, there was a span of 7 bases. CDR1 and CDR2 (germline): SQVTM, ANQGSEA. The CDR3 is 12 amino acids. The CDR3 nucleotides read TGCAGCGTTGCACTAATCACAGATACGCAGTATTTT. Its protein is CSVALITDTQYF.

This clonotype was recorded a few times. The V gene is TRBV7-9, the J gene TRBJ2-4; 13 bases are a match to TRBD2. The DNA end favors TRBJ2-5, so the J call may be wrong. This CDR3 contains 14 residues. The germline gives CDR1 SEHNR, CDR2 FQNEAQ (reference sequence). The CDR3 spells CASRTLAGGETQYF. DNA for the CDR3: TGTGCCAGCCGGACACTAGCGGGAGGGGAGACCCAGTACTTC.

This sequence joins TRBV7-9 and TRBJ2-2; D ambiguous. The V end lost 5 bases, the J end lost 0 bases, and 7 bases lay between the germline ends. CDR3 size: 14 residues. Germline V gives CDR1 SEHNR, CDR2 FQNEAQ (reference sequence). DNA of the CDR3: TGTGCCAGCAGCCGCAAAGCGAACACCGGGGAGCTGTTTTTT. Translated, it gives CASSRKANTGELFF.